A single TCR beta chain is shown here with its context. Its antigen is currently unknown. Germline CDR1 and CDR2: MNHEY and SVGAGI. After removal of 6 bases from V and 1 base from J, the junction contained 8 bases not matched to a gene. The CDR3 loop spans 15 amino acids. This record comes from a study of cytomegalovirus exposure and HLA in healthy donors. Sequencing was performed with immunoSEQ multiplex PCR; in TCRdb, only in-frame clones are kept and a portion is missing. The sample lists a few hundred thousand clones; about 86% were seen once. The donors were part of the validation cohort, which consisted of about 130 subjects and was separate from the first cohort of roughly 620 subjects. Study observations and caveats: Testing in vitro showed a few CMV-associated chains specific for CMV antigens.

The sequence came from a young woman in good health and CMV-seronegative. The V gene is TRBV6-5, the J gene TRBJ1-1; 7 bases are shared with TRBD1. The sample taken for sequencing was PBMCs. The CDR3 coding sequence is TGTGCCAGCAGCTATACAGGGGCGTCGAACACTGAAGCTTTCTTT. Translation gives CASSYTGASNTEAFF.